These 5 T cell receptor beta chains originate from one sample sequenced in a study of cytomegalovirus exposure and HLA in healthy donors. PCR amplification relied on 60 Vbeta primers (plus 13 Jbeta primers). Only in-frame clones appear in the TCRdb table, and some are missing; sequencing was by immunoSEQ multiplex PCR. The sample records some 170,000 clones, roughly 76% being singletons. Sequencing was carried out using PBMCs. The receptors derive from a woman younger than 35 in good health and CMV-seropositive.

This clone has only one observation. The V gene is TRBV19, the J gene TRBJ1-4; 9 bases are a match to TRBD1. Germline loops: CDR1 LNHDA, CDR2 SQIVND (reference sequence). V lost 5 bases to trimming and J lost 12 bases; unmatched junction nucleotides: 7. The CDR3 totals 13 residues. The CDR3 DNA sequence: TGTGCCAGTAGTGTACGGGACAGGGAGGAACTGTTTTTT. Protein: CASSVRDREELFF.

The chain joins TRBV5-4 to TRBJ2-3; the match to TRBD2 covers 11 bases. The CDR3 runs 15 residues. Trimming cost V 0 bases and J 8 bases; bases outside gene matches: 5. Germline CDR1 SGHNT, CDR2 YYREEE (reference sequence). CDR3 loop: CASSLELAGGLTQYF. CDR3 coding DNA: TGTGCCAGCAGCTTGGAGTTAGCGGGGGGGCTTACGCAGTATTTT.

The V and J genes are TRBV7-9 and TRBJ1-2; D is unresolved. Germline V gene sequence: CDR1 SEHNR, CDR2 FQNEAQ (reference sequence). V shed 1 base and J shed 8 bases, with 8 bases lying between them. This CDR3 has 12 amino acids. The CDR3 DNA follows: TGTGCCAGCAGCTTAGATGCAGGAGGCTACACCTTC. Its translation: CASSLDAGGYTF.

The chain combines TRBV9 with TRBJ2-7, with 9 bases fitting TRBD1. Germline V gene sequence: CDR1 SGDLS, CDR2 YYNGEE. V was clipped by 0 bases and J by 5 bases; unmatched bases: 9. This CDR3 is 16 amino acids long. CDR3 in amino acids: CASSVGITGQGHEQYF. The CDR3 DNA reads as TGTGCCAGCAGCGTAGGTATCACGGGACAGGGTCACGAGCAGTACTTC.

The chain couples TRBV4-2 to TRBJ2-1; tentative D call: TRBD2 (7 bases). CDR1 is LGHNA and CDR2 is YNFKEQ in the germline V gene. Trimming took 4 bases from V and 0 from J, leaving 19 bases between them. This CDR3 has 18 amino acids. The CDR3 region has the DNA TGTGCCAGCAGCCCAGGAGGCGGGGGCCCTTTCTCCTACAATGAGCAGTTCTTC. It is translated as CASSPGGGGPFSYNEQFF.